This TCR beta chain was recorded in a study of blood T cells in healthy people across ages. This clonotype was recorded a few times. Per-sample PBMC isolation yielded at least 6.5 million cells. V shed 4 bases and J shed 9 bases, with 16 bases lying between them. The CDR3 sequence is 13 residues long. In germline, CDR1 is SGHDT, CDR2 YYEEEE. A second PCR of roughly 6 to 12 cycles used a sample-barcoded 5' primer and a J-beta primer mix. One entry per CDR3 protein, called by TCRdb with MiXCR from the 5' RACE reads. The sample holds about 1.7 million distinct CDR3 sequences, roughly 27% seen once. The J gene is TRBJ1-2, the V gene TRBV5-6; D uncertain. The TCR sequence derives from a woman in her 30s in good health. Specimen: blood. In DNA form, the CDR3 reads TGTGCCAGCAGCCTAGGCCGCGGGAGGAGCTACACCTTC. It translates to CASSLGRGRSYTF.